Listed here is a single T cell receptor beta chain. This entry comes from a study of blood T cells in healthy people across ages. J was trimmed by 6 bases and V by 5 bases; bases with no gene match: 7. This CDR3 contains 16 residues. Through a sample-barcoded 5' primer and a J-beta primer mix, a second PCR was run for roughly 7 to 11 cycles. TCRdb reprocessed the 5' RACE reads with MiXCR, giving one entry per CDR3 protein. The sample holds hundreds of thousands of distinct CDR3 sequences, about half seen once. This chain links TRBV12-3 or TRBV12-4 with TRBJ2-1, with 13 bases matching TRBD2. The TCR comes from an elderly man in good health. The sequenced sample consisted of blood. CDR3 bases: TGTGCCAGCAGTATGTGGACTAGCGGGAGTCTCAATGAGCAGTTCTTC. Translation gives CASSMWTSGSLNEQFF.